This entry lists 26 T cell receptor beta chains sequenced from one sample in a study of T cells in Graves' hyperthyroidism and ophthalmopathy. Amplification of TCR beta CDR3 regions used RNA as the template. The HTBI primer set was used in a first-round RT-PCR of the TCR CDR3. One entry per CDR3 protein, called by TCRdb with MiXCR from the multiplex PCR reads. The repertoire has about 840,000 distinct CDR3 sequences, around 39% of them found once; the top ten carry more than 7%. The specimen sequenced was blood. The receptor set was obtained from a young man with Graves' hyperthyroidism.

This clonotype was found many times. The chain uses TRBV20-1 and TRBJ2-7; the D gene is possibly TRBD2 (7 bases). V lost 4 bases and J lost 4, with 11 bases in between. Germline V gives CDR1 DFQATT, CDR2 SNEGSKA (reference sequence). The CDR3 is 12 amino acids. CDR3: CSANREGYEQYF. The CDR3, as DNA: TGCAGTGCTAACAGGGAGGGGTACGAGCAGTACTTC.

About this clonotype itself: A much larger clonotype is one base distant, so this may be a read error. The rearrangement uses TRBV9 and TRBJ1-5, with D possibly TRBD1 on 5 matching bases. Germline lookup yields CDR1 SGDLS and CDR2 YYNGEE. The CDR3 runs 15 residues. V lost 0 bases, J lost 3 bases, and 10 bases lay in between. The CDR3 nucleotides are TGTGCCAGCAGCGTAGAGGCAGGGAACAATCAGCCCCAGCATTTT. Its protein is CASSVEAGNNQPQHF. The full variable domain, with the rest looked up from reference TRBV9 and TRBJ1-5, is DSGVTQTPKHLITATGQRVTLRCSPRSGDLSVYWYQQSLDQGLQFLIQYYNGEERAKGNILERFSAQQFPDLHSELNLSSLELGDSALYFCASSVEAGNNQPQHFGDGTRLSIL.

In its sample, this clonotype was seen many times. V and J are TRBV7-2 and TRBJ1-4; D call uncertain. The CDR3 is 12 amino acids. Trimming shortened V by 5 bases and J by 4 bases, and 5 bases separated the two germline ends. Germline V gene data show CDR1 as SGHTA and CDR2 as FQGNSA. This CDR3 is CASSAGNEKLFF. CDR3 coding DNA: TGTGCCAGCAGCGCTGGTAATGAAAAACTGTTTTTT.

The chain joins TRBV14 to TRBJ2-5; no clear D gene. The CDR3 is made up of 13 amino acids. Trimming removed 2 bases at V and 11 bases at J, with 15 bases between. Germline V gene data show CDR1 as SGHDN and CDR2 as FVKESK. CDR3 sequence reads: CASSQKFAEYQYF. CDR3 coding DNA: TGTGCCAGCAGCCAAAAGTTTGCGGAATATCAGTACTTC.

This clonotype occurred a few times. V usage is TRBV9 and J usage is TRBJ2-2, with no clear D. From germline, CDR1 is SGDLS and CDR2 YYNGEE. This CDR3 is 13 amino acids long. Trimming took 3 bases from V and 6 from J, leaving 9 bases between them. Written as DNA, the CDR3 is TGTGCCAGCAGCGCCCTACTCTCCGGGGAGCTGTTTTTT. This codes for CASSALLSGELFF.

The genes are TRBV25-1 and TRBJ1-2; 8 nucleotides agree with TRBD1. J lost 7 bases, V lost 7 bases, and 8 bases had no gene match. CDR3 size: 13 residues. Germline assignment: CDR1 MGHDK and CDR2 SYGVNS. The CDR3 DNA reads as TGTGCCAGCACGGAGACAGGGGTCGGTGGCTACACCTTC. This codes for CASTETGVGGYTF.

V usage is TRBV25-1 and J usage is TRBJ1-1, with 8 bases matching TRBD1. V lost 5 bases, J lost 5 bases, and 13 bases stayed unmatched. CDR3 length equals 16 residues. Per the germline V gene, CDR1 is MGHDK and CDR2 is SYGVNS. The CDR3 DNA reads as TGTGCCAGCAGTTTATGGGGGCAGGGGGCAGATACTGAAGCTTTCTTT. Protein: CASSLWGQGADTEAFF.

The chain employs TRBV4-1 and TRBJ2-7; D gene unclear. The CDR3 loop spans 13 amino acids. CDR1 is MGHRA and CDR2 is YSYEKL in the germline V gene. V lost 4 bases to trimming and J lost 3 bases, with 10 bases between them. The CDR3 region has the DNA TGCGCCAGCAGCCCAGCTGGGGTCTACGAGCAGTACTTC. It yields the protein CASSPAGVYEQYF.

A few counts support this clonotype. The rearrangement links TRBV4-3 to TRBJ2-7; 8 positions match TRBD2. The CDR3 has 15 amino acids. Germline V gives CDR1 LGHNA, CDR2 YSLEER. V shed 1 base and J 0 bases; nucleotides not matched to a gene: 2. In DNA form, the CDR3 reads TGCGCCAGCAGCCAAGCGGGAGGGCCCTCCTACGAGCAGTACTTC. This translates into CASSQAGGPSYEQYF.

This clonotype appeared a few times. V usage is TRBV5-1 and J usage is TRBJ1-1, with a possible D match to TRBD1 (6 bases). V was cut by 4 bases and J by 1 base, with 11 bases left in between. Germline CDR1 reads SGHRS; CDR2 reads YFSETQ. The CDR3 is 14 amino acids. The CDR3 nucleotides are TGCGCCAGCAGCGCCTCGGGACAGAACACTGAAGCTTTCTTT. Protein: CASSASGQNTEAFF.

CDR3 amino acids: CASRDSPGYEQYF. CDR3 DNA sequence: TGTGCCAGCAGGGACTCACCAGGCTACGAGCAGTACTTC. The chain joins TRBV25-1 to TRBJ2-7; D might be TRBD2 (5 bases). The length of the CDR3 is 13 residues. Trimming took off 6 bases at V and 3 bases at J, with 12 bases between the two ends. Germline CDR1 MGHDK, CDR2 SYGVNS.

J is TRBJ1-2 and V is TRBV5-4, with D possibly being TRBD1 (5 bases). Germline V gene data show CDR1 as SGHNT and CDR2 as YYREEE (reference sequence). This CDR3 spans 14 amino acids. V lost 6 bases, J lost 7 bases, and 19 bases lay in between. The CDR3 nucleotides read TGTGCCAGCACCTCGACCAGGGAGCTCTCTGGCTACACCTTC. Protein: CASTSTRELSGYTF.

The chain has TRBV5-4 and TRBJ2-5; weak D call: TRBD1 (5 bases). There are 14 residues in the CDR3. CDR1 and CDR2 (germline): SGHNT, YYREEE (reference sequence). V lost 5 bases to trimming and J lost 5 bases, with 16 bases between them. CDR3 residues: CASRSQQGTETQYF. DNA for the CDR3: TGTGCCAGCAGGTCTCAGCAGGGAACGGAGACCCAGTACTTC.

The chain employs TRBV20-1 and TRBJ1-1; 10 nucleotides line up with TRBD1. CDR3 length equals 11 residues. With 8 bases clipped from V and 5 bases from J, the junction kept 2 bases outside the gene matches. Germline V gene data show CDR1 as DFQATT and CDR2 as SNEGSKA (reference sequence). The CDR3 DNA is TGCAGTAGGACAGGGGGGACTGAAGCTTTCTTT. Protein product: CSRTGGTEAFF.

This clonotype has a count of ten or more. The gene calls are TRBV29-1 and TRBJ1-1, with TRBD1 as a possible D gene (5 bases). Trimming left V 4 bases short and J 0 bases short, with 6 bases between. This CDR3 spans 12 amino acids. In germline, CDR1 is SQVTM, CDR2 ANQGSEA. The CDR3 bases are TGCAGCGTTGGGGGGTTGAACACTGAAGCTTTCTTT. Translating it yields CSVGGLNTEAFF.

The chain's CDR3 is CSARDSDYEARAASPLHF. As DNA, the CDR3 is TGCAGTGCTAGAGATTCGGACTATGAGGCCCGGGCGGCTTCACCCCTCCACTTT. The rearrangement uses TRBV20-1 and TRBJ1-6; D is undetermined. V was pared by 0 bases and J by 9 bases, with 24 bases between. Germline lookup yields CDR1 DFQATT and CDR2 SNEGSKA (reference sequence). The CDR3 is made up of 18 amino acids.

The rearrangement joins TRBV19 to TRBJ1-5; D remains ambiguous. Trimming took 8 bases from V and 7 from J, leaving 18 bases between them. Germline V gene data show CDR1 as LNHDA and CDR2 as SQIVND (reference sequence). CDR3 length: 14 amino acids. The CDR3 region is CASARELGEQPQHF. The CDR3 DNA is TGTGCCAGTGCTAGAGAACTCGGGGAACAGCCCCAGCATTTT.

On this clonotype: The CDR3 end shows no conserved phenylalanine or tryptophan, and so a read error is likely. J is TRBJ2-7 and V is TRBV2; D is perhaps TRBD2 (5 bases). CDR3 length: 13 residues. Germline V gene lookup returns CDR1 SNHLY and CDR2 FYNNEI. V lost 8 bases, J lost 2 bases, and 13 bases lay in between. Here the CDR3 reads CASHTGKAYEQYL. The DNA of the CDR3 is TGTGCCAGCCACACCGGGAAAGCCTACGAGCAGTACTTG.

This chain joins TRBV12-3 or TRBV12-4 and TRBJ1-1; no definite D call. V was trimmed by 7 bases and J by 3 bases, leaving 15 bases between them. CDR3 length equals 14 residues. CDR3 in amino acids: CASTPSVGYTEAFF. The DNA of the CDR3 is TGTGCCAGCACCCCTAGCGTCGGATACACTGAAGCTTTCTTT.

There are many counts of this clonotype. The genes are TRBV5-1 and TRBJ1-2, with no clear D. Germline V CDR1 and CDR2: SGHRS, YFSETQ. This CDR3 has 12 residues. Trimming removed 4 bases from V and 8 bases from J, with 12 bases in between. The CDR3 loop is CASSPLGTGYTF. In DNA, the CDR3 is TGCGCCAGCAGCCCACTCGGAACGGGCTACACCTTC.

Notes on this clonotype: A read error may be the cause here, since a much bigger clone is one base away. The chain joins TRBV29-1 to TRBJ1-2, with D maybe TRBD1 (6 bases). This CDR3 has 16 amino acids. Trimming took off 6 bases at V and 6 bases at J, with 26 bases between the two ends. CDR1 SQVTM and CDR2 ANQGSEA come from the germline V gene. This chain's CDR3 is CSVPKPRGRQGNGYTF. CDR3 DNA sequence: TGCAGCGTCCCCAAACCCCGGGGGCGCCAGGGCAATGGCTACACCTTC.

The CDR3 region has the DNA TGCAGTGCTAGCAGGGACAGGGGGTTCGATTTAACTGAAAAACTGTTTTTT. It is translated as CSASRDRGFDLTEKLFF. The chain has TRBV20-1 and TRBJ1-4; 11 bases map to TRBD1. The CDR3 has 17 residues. Trimming cost V 3 bases and J 7 bases; bases outside gene matches: 13. Per the germline V gene, CDR1 is DFQATT and CDR2 is SNEGSKA (reference sequence).

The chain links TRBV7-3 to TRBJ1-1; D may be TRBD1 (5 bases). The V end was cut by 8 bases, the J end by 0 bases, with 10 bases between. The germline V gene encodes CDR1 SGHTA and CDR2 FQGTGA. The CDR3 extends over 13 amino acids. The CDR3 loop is CASGKGVNTEAFF. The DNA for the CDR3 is TGTGCCAGCGGAAAAGGGGTGAACACTGAAGCTTTCTTT.

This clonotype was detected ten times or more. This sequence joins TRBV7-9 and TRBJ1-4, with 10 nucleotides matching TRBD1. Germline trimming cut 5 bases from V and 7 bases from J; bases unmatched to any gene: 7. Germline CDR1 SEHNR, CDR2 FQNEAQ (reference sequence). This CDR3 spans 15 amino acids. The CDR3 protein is CASSNPGTGVEKLFF. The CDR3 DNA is TGTGCCAGCAGCAACCCTGGGACAGGGGTTGAAAAACTGTTTTTT.

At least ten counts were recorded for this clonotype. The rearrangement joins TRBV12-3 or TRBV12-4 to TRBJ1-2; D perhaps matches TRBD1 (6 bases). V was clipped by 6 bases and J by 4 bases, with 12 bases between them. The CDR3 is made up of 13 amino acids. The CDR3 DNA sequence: TGTGCCAGCAGCTGGACAGATTCCTATGGCTACACCTTC. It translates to CASSWTDSYGYTF.

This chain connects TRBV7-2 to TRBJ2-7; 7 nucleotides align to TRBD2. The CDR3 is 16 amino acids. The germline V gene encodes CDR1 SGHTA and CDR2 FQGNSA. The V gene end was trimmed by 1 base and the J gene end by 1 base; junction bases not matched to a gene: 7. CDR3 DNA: TGTGCCAGCAGCTTAGTTGGGGGGGGTAGATCCTACGAGCAGTACTTC. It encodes CASSLVGGGRSYEQYF.